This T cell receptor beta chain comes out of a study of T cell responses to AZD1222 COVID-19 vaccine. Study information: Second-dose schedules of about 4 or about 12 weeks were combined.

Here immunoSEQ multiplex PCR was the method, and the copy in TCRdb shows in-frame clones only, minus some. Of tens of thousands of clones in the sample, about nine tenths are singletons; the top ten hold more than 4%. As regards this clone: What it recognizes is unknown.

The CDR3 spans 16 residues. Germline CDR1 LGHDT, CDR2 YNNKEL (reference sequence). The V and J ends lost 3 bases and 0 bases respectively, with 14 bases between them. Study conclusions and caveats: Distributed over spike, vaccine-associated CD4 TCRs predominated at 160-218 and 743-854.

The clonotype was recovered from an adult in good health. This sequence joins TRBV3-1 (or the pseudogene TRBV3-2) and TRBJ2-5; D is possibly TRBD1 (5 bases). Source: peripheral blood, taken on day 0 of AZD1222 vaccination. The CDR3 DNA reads TGTGCCAGCAGCCAGGGTTGGCAGGGAAACCAAGAGACCCAGTACTTC. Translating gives CASSQGWQGNQETQYF.